A single sample gave rise to the 10 T cell receptor beta chains below, sequenced in a study of blood T cell repertoires in COVID-19. The method was immunoSEQ multiplex PCR; TCRdb's version includes in-frame clones alone and lacks a portion of them. Of about 87,000 clones in the sample, about 71% are singletons; the top ten hold around 4.5%. The specimen sequenced was peripheral blood. The origin of the receptors is a woman aged 45-65 years with acute or convalescent COVID-19.

The chain links TRBV4-1 to TRBJ1-2, with 8 bases identical to TRBD1. CDR1 and CDR2 (germline): MGHRA, YSYEKL. The length of the CDR3 is 18 residues. V was pared by 0 bases and J by 2 bases, with 11 bases of the junction left unmatched. The CDR3: CASSQEIVGTGTNYGYTF. DNA of the CDR3: TGCGCCAGCAGCCAAGAAATCGTGGGGACAGGAACCAACTATGGCTACACCTTC.

The chain links TRBV5-1 to TRBJ2-7; D might be TRBD1 (7 bases). Germline V gives CDR1 SGHRS, CDR2 YFSETQ. Trimming pared 1 base from V and 2 bases from J, leaving 13 bases between. The CDR3 totals 15 residues. In DNA form, the CDR3 reads TGCGCCAGCAGCTTGAGGTCAGGGGGGACCTACGAGCAGTACTTC. Translating gives CASSLRSGGTYEQYF.

V is TRBV11-1 and J is TRBJ1-1; no definite D call. Germline values: CDR1 SGHAT, CDR2 FQDESV (reference sequence). This CDR3 has 12 residues. Trimming stripped 3 bases from V and 2 bases from J, with 4 bases between. The CDR3 nucleotides read TGTGCCAGCAGCTTTTCTAACACTGAAGCTTTCTTT. It is translated as CASSFSNTEAFF.

V is TRBV5-1 and J is TRBJ2-7; 11 nucleotides match TRBD1. V shed 0 bases and J 3 bases; nucleotides not matched to a gene: 2. The CDR3 has 15 amino acids. The germline CDR1 and CDR2 sequences are SGHRS and YFSETQ. CDR3 sequence: CASSLAGTGGYEQYF. In DNA, the CDR3 is TGCGCCAGCAGCTTGGCCGGGACAGGGGGCTACGAGCAGTACTTC.

This clone has only one observation. The CDR3 coding sequence is TGTGCCAGCAGTCCCTTAACCTCTGTAGCTAATGAAAAACTGTTTTTT. Translated: CASSPLTSVANEKLFF. The chain links TRBV28 to TRBJ1-4; D gene unclear. Germline V gene sequence: CDR1 MDHEN, CDR2 SYDVKM. Trimming left V 5 bases short and J 3 bases short, with 16 bases between. The CDR3 is made up of 16 amino acids.

The chain uses TRBV2 and TRBJ2-1; D not resolved. CDR1 is SNHLY, CDR2 FYNNEI, per germline. The V end lost 5 bases, the J end lost 0 bases, and 8 bases lay between the germline ends. The CDR3 is 14 amino acids. CDR3 sequence (DNA): TGTGCCAGCAGTAGAGACTTCTCCTACAATGAGCAGTTCTTC. This translates into CASSRDFSYNEQFF.

Only a few counts were recorded for this clone. The chain couples TRBV29-1 to TRBJ1-2; D uncertain. CDR3 length: 13 amino acids. Trimming took 0 bases from V and 1 from J, leaving 6 bases between them. Germline V CDR1 and CDR2: SQVTM, ANQGSEA. The CDR3 DNA reads as TGCAGCGTTGAAGACCCCTTTAACTATGGCTACACCTTC. The encoded protein is CSVEDPFNYGYTF.

This clone has only a few counts. V gene TRBV27 combines with J gene TRBJ1-1, with D possibly being TRBD1 (5 bases). Germline V lookup: CDR1 MNHEY, CDR2 SMNVEV (reference sequence). V was shortened by 0 bases and J by 2 bases, with 7 bases between the two germline ends. The CDR3 consists of 14 residues. Here the CDR3 reads CASSLSGGNTEAFF. The CDR3, as DNA: TGTGCCAGCAGTTTATCGGGGGGAAACACTGAAGCTTTCTTT.

The V gene is TRBV28, the J gene TRBJ2-4, with 8 bases that match TRBD2. The junction had 7 bases not matched to a gene; V was cut back by 10 bases and J by 5 bases. CDR3 size: 13 residues. Germline V gene lookup returns CDR1 MDHEN and CDR2 SYDVKM. The CDR3 bases are TGTGCCACCACGGGAGCGGGGGAAAACATTCAGTACTTC. It yields the protein CATTGAGENIQYF. Using reference TRBV28 and TRBJ2-4 for the parts outside the CDR3, the full variable domain is DVKVTQSSRYLVKRTGEKVFLECVQDMDHENMFWYRQDPGLGLRLIYFSYDVKMKEKGDIPEGYSVSREKKERFSLILESASTNQTSMYLCATTGAGENIQYFGAGTRLSVL.

The CDR3 coding sequence is TGTGCCAGCAGCTTGGGACAGGGGATTAGACGGACTGAAGCTTTCTTT. Amino acids: CASSLGQGIRRTEAFF. J is TRBJ1-1 and V is TRBV7-2; 10 nucleotides match TRBD1. The V gene end was trimmed by 3 bases and the J gene end by 5 bases; junction bases not matched to a gene: 9. The CDR3 sequence is 16 residues long. The germline V gene has CDR1 SGHTA and CDR2 FQGNSA.